Each of the 17 T cell receptor beta chains below was sequenced from the same sample in a study of cytomegalovirus exposure and HLA in healthy donors (dated by TCRdb to between 2016 and 2019). Libraries came from the immunoSEQ multiplex PCR assay. A mixture of 60 forward primers for TCR Vbeta segments and 13 reverse primers for TCR Jbeta segments was used in the multiplex PCR. This is the immuneACCESS table as TCRdb keeps it, with only in-frame sequences that have V and J called. A part of the clones is gone; compared with another copy, unresolved V genes explain less than half, and the rest is unexplained. A total of tens of thousands of clones appear in this sample, about four fifths of them only once. The top ten clonotypes cover 3.8% of the sample. Sequencing was performed on PBMCs. These receptors came from a man aged 45-65 years in good health and CMV-seronegative.

This CDR3 reads CASSNRGGTEAFF. The CDR3 DNA reads TGTGCCAGCAGCAACAGGGGGGGAACTGAAGCTTTCTTT. The chain is built from TRBV7-2 and TRBJ1-1; TRBD1 aligns across 8 bases. Looked up from germline, CDR1 is SGHTA and CDR2 is FQGNSA. The CDR3 is 13 amino acids. V lost 5 bases and J lost 5; bases outside the gene matches: 4.

This clone has only a few counts. This rearrangement joins TRBV4-2 to TRBJ2-3, with 12 bases identical to TRBD2. This CDR3 comprises 15 residues. CDR1 LGHNA and CDR2 YNFKEQ come from the germline V gene. V lost 0 bases and J lost 14; bases outside the gene matches: 9. This CDR3 reads CASSQDLRLAGGSYF. The DNA for the CDR3 is TGTGCCAGCAGCCAAGATCTTCGGCTAGCGGGAGGGTCGTATTTT.

The chain uses TRBV23-1 and TRBJ2-7; 7 bases line up with TRBD1. TRBV23-1 is given ORF status, its function remaining uncertain. The CDR3 is 13 residues long. Losses at the gene ends were 9 bases for V and 1 base for J; bases not matched to a gene: 6. The CDR3 nucleotides read TGCGCCAGGGGGAGACAGGGTTCCTACGAGCAGTACTTC. This translates into CARGRQGSYEQYF.

This rearrangement joins TRBV7-2 to TRBJ2-1; tentative D call: TRBD2 (5 bases). This CDR3 region has 16 residues. Germline V CDR1 and CDR2: SGHTA, FQGNSA. Trimming removed 2 bases from V and 5 bases from J, with 16 bases in between. The CDR3 nucleotides read TGTGCCAGCAGCTTAAGGTCAGAGCGGCTAAACAATGAGCAGTTCTTC. Protein: CASSLRSERLNNEQFF.

The gene calls are TRBV5-6 and TRBJ2-4; 7 bases map to TRBD1. Germline CDR1 and CDR2: SGHDT and YYEEEE. V dropped 2 bases and J dropped 8; count of bases not matched to a gene: 10. The CDR3 covers 15 residues. The CDR3 nucleotides read TGTGCCAGCAGCTTAGTACAGGGGATGGGAGACATTCAGTACTTC. Protein: CASSLVQGMGDIQYF.

The sample holds one count of this clone. The J gene is TRBJ2-2, the V gene TRBV18; perhaps TRBD1 as D (5 bases). The CDR3 has 15 amino acids. Germline V lookup: CDR1 KGHSH, CDR2 LQKENI. The V gene lost 0 bases and the J gene lost 2 bases, with 7 bases spanning the gap. This CDR3 reads CASSPPDRNTGELFF. The CDR3 DNA follows: TGTGCCAGCTCACCACCTGACAGAAACACCGGGGAGCTGTTTTTT.

The chain joins TRBV5-6 to TRBJ2-6, with TRBD1 as a possible D gene (5 bases). CDR1 is SGHDT and CDR2 is YYEEEE in the germline V gene. The CDR3 covers 16 residues. With 3 bases removed from V and 5 bases from J, the gap between germline ends came to 15 bases. The CDR3 sequence: CASSSNRLLRANVLTF. The CDR3 DNA reads as TGTGCCAGCAGCTCAAACAGGTTACTCAGGGCCAACGTCCTGACTTTC.

The chain links TRBV19 to TRBJ1-3, with 8 nucleotides matching TRBD1. Trimming took 2 bases from V and 0 from J; bases not matched to a gene: 3. The CDR3 runs to 16 residues. Germline V gives CDR1 LNHDA, CDR2 SQIVND (reference sequence). CDR3 nucleotides: TGTGCCAGTAGTATAATGGGACAGGACTCTGGAAACACCATATATTTT. It encodes CASSIMGQDSGNTIYF.

The genes are TRBV14 and TRBJ2-3; 9 nucleotides match TRBD2. With 4 bases clipped from V and 1 base from J, the junction kept 3 bases outside the gene matches. CDR1 and CDR2 from the germline V gene are SGHDN and FVKESK. The CDR3 consists of 15 residues. The CDR3 reads CASSPGLAGTDTQYF. In nucleotides, the CDR3 is TGTGCCAGCAGCCCGGGACTAGCCGGCACAGATACGCAGTATTTT.

This chain connects TRBV18 to TRBJ1-1; possibly TRBD1 for D (5 bases). V was pared by 2 bases and J by 1 base, with 11 bases between. The germline gives CDR1 KGHSH, CDR2 LQKENI. The CDR3 loop spans 15 amino acids. CDR3 loop: CASSPSNRPNTEAFF. The CDR3 DNA sequence: TGTGCCAGCTCACCATCGAACAGGCCGAACACTGAAGCTTTCTTT. Full variable domain (missing parts from reference TRBV18 and TRBJ1-1): NAGVMQNPRHLVRRRGQEARLRCSPMKGHSHVYWYRQLPEEGLKFMVYLQKENIIDESGMPKERFSAEFPKEGPSILRIQQVVRGDSAAYFCASSPSNRPNTEAFFGQGTRLTVV.

V is TRBV2 and J is TRBJ1-2, with D hard to call. With 4 bases removed from V and 4 bases from J, the gap between germline ends came to 13 bases. This CDR3 contains 14 residues. CDR1 and CDR2 from the germline V gene are SNHLY and FYNNEI. The CDR3 nucleotides read TGTGCCAGCAGTGTTGAGCAGGTGGGCTATGGCTACACCTTC. Translating it yields CASSVEQVGYGYTF.

This chain connects TRBV4-1 to TRBJ2-2, with 7 nucleotides matching TRBD1. Trimming at V came to 4 bases and at J to 0 bases, leaving 5 bases not matched to a gene. This CDR3 is 16 amino acids long. CDR1 MGHRA and CDR2 YSYEKL come from the germline V gene. The CDR3 protein is CASSPWTGANTGELFF. The CDR3 nucleotides read TGCGCCAGCAGCCCGTGGACAGGCGCGAACACCGGGGAGCTGTTTTTT.

V gene TRBV10-3 combines with J gene TRBJ1-6; 7 bases agree with TRBD1. The CDR3 is 13 residues long. V dropped 10 bases and J dropped 6; count of bases not matched to a gene: 6. Germline V CDR1 and CDR2: ENHRY, SYGVKD. The CDR3 sequence is CASQGGINSPLHF. The DNA for the CDR3 is TGTGCCAGCCAGGGGGGCATTAATTCACCCCTCCACTTT.

V usage is TRBV25-1 and J usage is TRBJ2-7, with D unresolved. This CDR3 has 12 residues. Germline lookup yields CDR1 MGHDK and CDR2 SYGVNS. Trimming took off 5 bases at V and 5 bases at J, with 10 bases between the two ends. CDR3 region: CASSWAGHEQYF. Here the CDR3 DNA reads TGTGCCAGCAGTTGGGCAGGCCACGAGCAGTACTTC.

This clone was counted a few times. The chain combines TRBV11-2 with TRBJ2-7; 9 bases agree with TRBD1. After removal of 5 bases from V and 3 bases from J, the junction contained 14 bases not matched to a gene. Germline lookup yields CDR1 SGHAT and CDR2 FQNNGV. This CDR3 has 17 residues. The CDR3 DNA is TGTGCCAGCAGCCCCGAAGCCGGGACAGGGTATGTCTACGAGCAGTACTTC. Translation gives CASSPEAGTGYVYEQYF.

V usage is TRBV20-1 and J usage is TRBJ1-4; D ambiguous. The CDR3 sequence is 11 residues long. CDR1 and CDR2 from the germline V gene are DFQATT and SNEGSKA (reference sequence). V was trimmed by 5 bases and J by 5 bases, leaving 6 bases between them. CDR3 DNA sequence: TGCAGTGCTCCCGAGAATGAAAAACTGTTTTTT. Translating it yields CSAPENEKLFF.

The chain uses TRBV11-1 and TRBJ2-1, with D unclear. CDR1 SGHAT and CDR2 FQDESV come from the germline V gene (reference sequence). The germline V and J ends were trimmed by 5 bases and 4 bases, with 6 bases remaining between them. The CDR3 loop spans 12 amino acids. The DNA of the CDR3 is TGTGCCAGCAGCCTAAGTTACAATGAGCAGTTCTTC. This codes for CASSLSYNEQFF.